Presented here are 28 T cell receptor beta chains from one specimen sequenced in a study of T cells after yellow fever vaccination. TCRdb reprocessed the 5' RACE reads with MiXCR, giving one entry per CDR3 protein. The sample consists of some 670,000 distinct CDR3 sequences, 9% to 15% of them appearing once. This material consisted of PBMCs, taken on the day of the yellow fever booster vaccination. These receptors came from a man aged 25 to 45 who received the YFV17D yellow fever vaccine.

The rearrangement joins TRBV20-1 to TRBJ2-3; D possibly corresponds to TRBD1 (7 bases). V was shortened by 3 bases and J by 2 bases, with 27 bases between the two germline ends. The germline CDR1 and CDR2 sequences are DFQATT and SNEGSKA (reference sequence). The CDR3 runs 19 residues. CDR3 DNA sequence: TGCAGTGCTAGGGACTACAGGGGCGGGCCCATTGTCCTCACAGATACGCAGTATTTT. Translating it yields CSARDYRGGPIVLTDTQYF.

This clonotype turned up a few times. J is TRBJ2-5 and V is TRBV28; D is tentatively TRBD1 or TRBD2 (5 bases each). With 3 bases removed from V and 5 bases from J, the gap between germline ends came to 10 bases. Germline assignment: CDR1 MDHEN and CDR2 SYDVKM. CDR3 length: 13 amino acids. CDR3 nucleotides: TGTGCCAGCAGTTTGGGGGTAATGGAGACCCAGTACTTC. This codes for CASSLGVMETQYF.

The chain is built from TRBV20-1 and TRBJ1-5; D may be TRBD1 (6 bases). The CDR3 extends over 17 amino acids. From germline, CDR1 is DFQATT and CDR2 SNEGSKA (reference sequence). V was trimmed by 5 bases and J by 2 bases, leaving 22 bases between them. The CDR3 protein is CSAARGAGGEGNQPQHF. The CDR3 nucleotides are TGCAGTGCTGCCCGGGGAGCGGGGGGCGAGGGCAATCAGCCCCAGCATTTT.

The chain links TRBV20-1 to TRBJ1-5; 8 nucleotides line up with TRBD1. The CDR3 covers 14 residues. Unmatched junction bases numbered 5, after V lost 5 bases and J lost 2 bases. The V gene's germline CDR1 is DFQATT and CDR2 SNEGSKA (reference sequence). In nucleotides, the CDR3 is TGCAGTGCTTCCGGGACAGGAGGCAATCAGCCCCAGCATTTT. Its protein product is CSASGTGGNQPQHF.

This clonotype was found many times. The rearrangement joins TRBV29-1 to TRBJ2-1, with D possibly matching TRBD2 (6 bases). This CDR3 contains 15 residues. Deletions cut 4 bases from V and 6 bases from J, with 19 bases between. Looked up from germline, CDR1 is SQVTM and CDR2 is ANQGSEA. CDR3 in DNA: TGCAGCGTTGTGGGTGGGGGGAGTCAGTTCAATGAGCAGTTCTTC. Its protein is CSVVGGGSQFNEQFF.

This rearrangement joins TRBV7-2 to TRBJ2-5; 8 nucleotides line up with TRBD2. This CDR3 contains 14 residues. Germline V lookup: CDR1 SGHTA, CDR2 FQGNSA. The ends lost 5 bases at V and 2 bases at J; junction bases unmatched: 4. The CDR3 protein is CASSRLAKQETQYF. The CDR3 bases are TGTGCCAGCAGCAGACTAGCGAAACAAGAGACCCAGTACTTC.

This clonotype came up a few times. The V call is TRBV7-9, the J call TRBJ1-5; TRBD1 aligns across 7 bases. The germline V gene has CDR1 SEHNR and CDR2 FQNEAQ (reference sequence). V was pared by 3 bases and J by 7 bases, with 6 bases of the junction left unmatched. The CDR3 is 14 residues long. The chain's CDR3 is CASSFSGGRQPQHF. The CDR3 nucleotides are TGTGCCAGCAGCTTTTCAGGGGGAAGACAGCCCCAGCATTTT.

The chain uses TRBV29-1 and TRBJ2-5, with TRBD2 matching over 10 bases. Germline V lookup: CDR1 SQVTM, CDR2 ANQGSEA. The ends lost 8 bases at V and 5 bases at J; junction bases unmatched: 14. This CDR3 region has 15 residues. The CDR3 reads CSFSPSGGRTETQYF. The DNA of the CDR3 is TGCAGCTTCAGTCCTAGCGGGGGTCGAACGGAGACCCAGTACTTC.

A few counts support this clonotype. The chain couples TRBV5-1 to TRBJ1-1; D gene uncertain. Germline loops: CDR1 SGHRS, CDR2 YFSETQ. The CDR3 runs to 14 residues. V lost 0 bases, J lost 3 bases, and 9 bases lay in between. CDR3 amino acids: CASSLAFDYTEAFF. The DNA of the CDR3 is TGCGCCAGCAGCTTGGCCTTTGACTACACTGAAGCTTTCTTT.

This clonotype was seen repeatedly, ten times or more. The rearrangement links TRBV20-1 to TRBJ2-1; tentative D call: TRBD2 (5 bases). Trimming took 5 bases from V and 6 from J, leaving 17 bases between them. The CDR3 runs 14 residues. Germline V CDR1 and CDR2: DFQATT, SNEGSKA (reference sequence). CDR3 nucleotide sequence: TGCAGTGCTTCCCTCCCGGGGAGAATCAATGAGCAGTTCTTC. Translation gives CSASLPGRINEQFF.

This clonotype has only a few counts. The chain has TRBV12-3 or TRBV12-4 and TRBJ1-1, with D tentatively TRBD1 (6 bases). There are 12 residues in the CDR3. V lost 5 bases to trimming and J lost 7 bases, with 11 bases between them. The CDR3: CASSLQQGEAFF. In DNA, the CDR3 is TGTGCCAGCAGTCTTCAACAGGGTGAAGCTTTCTTT.

This clonotype was observed a few times. J is TRBJ2-1 and V is TRBV12-3 or TRBV12-4, with D unclear. This CDR3 is 14 amino acids long. V lost 7 bases and J 6 bases, leaving 16 bases between the germline ends. The CDR3 coding sequence is TGTGCCAGCACCATTGAGGTATTAACCAATGAGCAGTTCTTC. Its protein is CASTIEVLTNEQFF.

In its sample, this clonotype was seen a few times. The chain is built from TRBV5-6 and TRBJ2-7; TRBD1 might be the D (5 bases). Germline values: CDR1 SGHDT, CDR2 YYEEEE. V was cut by 4 bases and J by 3 bases, with 8 bases left in between. The CDR3 consists of 12 residues. The CDR3 coding sequence is TGTGCCAGCAGCACACAGGTCTACGAGCAGTACTTC. This encodes CASSTQVYEQYF.

This chain uses TRBV12-3 or TRBV12-4 with TRBJ1-5; D gene unclear. The CDR3 runs to 13 residues. Trimming stripped 6 bases from V and 0 bases from J, with 6 bases between. The CDR3 DNA reads as TGTGCCAGCAGGAAGAATAGCAATCAGCCCCAGCATTTT. This encodes CASRKNSNQPQHF.

In its sample, this clonotype was seen a few times. This chain connects TRBV11-2 to TRBJ2-5; 10 nucleotides match TRBD2. From germline, CDR1 is SGHAT and CDR2 FQNNGV. This CDR3 comprises 15 residues. V dropped 5 bases and J dropped 5; count of bases not matched to a gene: 8. This CDR3 is CASSQGTSAVETQYF. As DNA, the CDR3 is TGTGCCAGCAGCCAGGGGACTAGCGCAGTTGAGACCCAGTACTTC.

The CDR3 is CASSFGTLNSPLHF. CDR3 DNA sequence: TGTGCCAGCAGCTTCGGGACCCTTAATTCACCCCTCCACTTT. The chain links TRBV5-6 to TRBJ1-6, with D tentatively TRBD1 (5 bases). Trimming shortened V by 2 bases and J by 6 bases, and 9 bases separated the two germline ends. Germline values: CDR1 SGHDT, CDR2 YYEEEE. CDR3 length: 14 amino acids.

This clonotype has more than one count but fewer than ten. The CDR3 DNA reads as TGTGCCAGCAGTTTCGACTTCGGCTCCTATAATTCACCCCTCCACTTT. Amino acid sequence: CASSFDFGSYNSPLHF. The chain couples TRBV6-2 or TRBV6-3 to TRBJ1-6; D remains ambiguous. Deletions cut 4 bases from V and 0 bases from J, with 10 bases between. CDR3 length: 16 residues. Germline lookup yields CDR1 MNHEY and CDR2 SVGEGT.

This clonotype was picked up many times. The rearrangement links TRBV20-1 to TRBJ2-2; 10 nucleotides line up with TRBD2. Germline V gives CDR1 DFQATT, CDR2 SNEGSKA (reference sequence). V shed 5 bases and J 10 bases; nucleotides not matched to a gene: 19. The CDR3 contains 17 residues. CDR3: CSALPERGAGGAAELFF. CDR3 in DNA: TGCAGTGCTTTGCCGGAGAGGGGAGCGGGAGGGGCGGCGGAGCTGTTTTTT.

This clonotype has ten or more counts. The chain is built from TRBV7-6 and TRBJ2-3; TRBD1 might be the D (5 bases). V was trimmed by 8 bases and J by 14 bases, leaving 23 bases between them. This CDR3 region has 13 residues. Germline V gives CDR1 SGHVS, CDR2 FNYEAQ. The CDR3 sequence: CASGTGSIKEPYF. The CDR3 DNA sequence: TGTGCCAGCGGAACAGGTAGCATAAAGGAACCGTATTTT.

This clonotype was seen a few times. The rearrangement links TRBV12-3 or TRBV12-4 to TRBJ2-5, with a weak D call TRBD2 (5 bases). The CDR3 runs to 14 residues. The V end lost 3 bases, the J end lost 5 bases, and 13 bases lay between the germline ends. The CDR3 DNA reads TGTGCCAGCAGTTTTCAGTCCGGAGGCGAGACCCAGTACTTC. Amino acid sequence: CASSFQSGGETQYF.

This clonotype was counted only a few times. CDR3 bases: TGCGCCAGCAGCTTCCGGGACGGTGAGACCCAGTACTTC. Its protein product is CASSFRDGETQYF. V is TRBV5-1 and J is TRBJ2-5; either TRBD1 or TRBD2 may fit D (5 bases each). V lost 2 bases and J 5 bases, leaving 10 bases between the germline ends. This CDR3 region has 13 residues. Germline V gene sequence: CDR1 SGHRS, CDR2 YFSETQ.

The V gene is TRBV19, the J gene TRBJ2-7, with no clear D. Germline V gene lookup returns CDR1 LNHDA and CDR2 SQIVND (reference sequence). The V gene lost 5 bases and the J gene lost 1 base, with 12 bases spanning the gap. The CDR3 runs to 14 residues. The DNA of the CDR3 is TGTGCCAGTAGTTGGGGTGCCGATTCCTACGAGCAGTACTTC. Its translation: CASSWGADSYEQYF.

This clonotype was detected only a few times. The CDR3 bases are TGTGCCAGCAGCTTAAAAGGGATCTACGAGCAGTACTTC. Protein: CASSLKGIYEQYF. The V and J genes are TRBV7-2 and TRBJ2-7; D ambiguous. This CDR3 has 13 residues. Germline lookup yields CDR1 SGHTA and CDR2 FQGNSA. Trimming removed 2 bases at V and 3 bases at J, with 8 bases between.

The chain joins TRBV7-8 to TRBJ2-1, with TRBD2 matching 8 bases. V shed 8 bases, J shed 4 bases, and the junction held 10 bases outside the gene matches. Germline assignment: CDR1 SGHVS and CDR2 FQNEAQ. This CDR3 is 15 amino acids long. The CDR3 DNA is TGTGCCAGCCTCAAAACTAGCGGAAATTACAATGAGCAGTTCTTC. This translates into CASLKTSGNYNEQFF.

This clonotype was seen more than once but under ten times. This chain uses TRBV7-9 with TRBJ2-7, with D perhaps matching TRBD1 (6 bases). Germline V lookup: CDR1 SEHNR, CDR2 FQNEAQ (reference sequence). The CDR3 is 15 amino acids. V was shortened by 7 bases and J by 6 bases, with 22 bases between the two germline ends. CDR3 region: CASTTPGTLGVEQYF. The CDR3 bases are TGTGCCAGCACAACCCCCGGGACACTTGGGGTCGAGCAGTACTTC.

This clonotype has a handful of counts. The V and J genes are TRBV11-1 and TRBJ2-1; 11 nucleotides align to TRBD2. Germline V gene data show CDR1 as SGHAT and CDR2 as FQDESV (reference sequence). Trimming removed 4 bases from V and 0 bases from J; junction bases left unmatched: 17. CDR3 size: 21 residues. The CDR3 is CASSSRSLAGVKEGSYNEQFF. CDR3 bases: TGTGCCAGCAGCTCCAGATCACTAGCGGGAGTAAAGGAAGGCTCCTACAATGAGCAGTTCTTC.

This clonotype has at least ten counts. The chain carries TRBV6-1 and TRBJ1-5; TRBD1 matches 7 bases. The V gene end was trimmed by 8 bases and the J gene end by 3 bases; junction bases not matched to a gene: 7. This CDR3 contains 14 residues. CDR1 and CDR2 from the germline V gene are MNHNS and SASEGT. The CDR3 nucleotides are TGTGCCAGCGGGGAGGGACAGACCAATCAGCCCCAGCATTTT. Its protein product is CASGEGQTNQPQHF.

This clonotype was detected ten times or more. This chain uses TRBV4-3 with TRBJ2-7, with 8 bases fitting TRBD1. Trimming took 0 bases from V and 0 from J; bases not matched to a gene: 7. Germline V gene lookup returns CDR1 LGHNA and CDR2 YSLEER. The CDR3 covers 17 residues. The CDR3 spells CASSQDSRGQVSYEQYF. CDR3 nucleotide sequence: TGCGCCAGCAGCCAAGATTCACGGGGACAGGTCTCCTACGAGCAGTACTTC.